A selection of T cell receptor beta chains follows, all from one sample in a study of CD8 T cells in Susac syndrome. TCRdb used MiXCR to reprocess the immunoSEQ multiplex PCR reads, holding one entry per CDR3 protein. The repertoire holds around 85,000 distinct CDR3 sequences, with roughly 94% as singletons. The sequenced sample consisted of CD8+ T cells from PBMCs. The source of these receptors is a human donor with Susac syndrome. CDR3s include the opening cysteine and the closing phenylalanine or tryptophan. Fields, in order: D gene, J gene, V gene, clone size, CDR3 protein, CDR3 DNA. A D gene is named only where the DNA matches it firmly. Clone sizes are given selectively: once, few, many, or a class where the clone is expanded.

>TRBD2|TRBJ2-1|TRBV20-1|-
CSARLAGDYNEQFF
TGCAGTGCTAGACTAGCGGGAGACTACAATGAGCAGTTCTTC
>-|TRBJ2-7|TRBV30|-
CAWSTDRYEQYF
TGTGCCTGGAGTACGGATCGCTACGAGCAGTACTTC
>-|TRBJ2-7|TRBV7-9|-
CASSFGKVAAYEQYF
TGTGCCAGCAGCTTCGGAAAGGTAGCGGCCTACGAGCAGTACTTC
>-|TRBJ1-2|TRBV30|-
CAWSFEAGDFNYGYTF
TGTGCCTGGAGTTTCGAGGCAGGGGATTTTAACTATGGCTACACCTTC
>-|TRBJ1-2|TRBV30|-
CAWSAGVGYGYTF
TGTGCCTGGAGTGCAGGGGTGGGATATGGCTACACCTTC
>TRBD1|TRBJ2-5|TRBV9|-
CASSPGTGYQETQYF
TGTGCCAGCAGCCCTGGGACAGGGTACCAAGAGACCCAGTACTTC
>-|TRBJ2-1|TRBV29-1|-
CSVEIRGYNEQFF
TGCAGCGTTGAAATTCGGGGCTACAATGAGCAGTTCTTC
>TRBD1|TRBJ2-1|TRBV11-2|-
CASSLVYRGINEQFF
TGTGCCAGCAGCTTAGTGTACAGGGGGATAAATGAGCAGTTCTTC
>-|TRBJ2-4|TRBV2|-
CASIGEQGGDIQYF
TGTGCCAGCATTGGGGAACAGGGGGGGGACATTCAGTACTTC
>-|TRBJ2-5|TRBV20-1|-
CSTLRQNVETQYF
TGCAGTACCCTTCGACAGAACGTGGAGACCCAGTACTTC
>-|TRBJ2-1|TRBV29-1|-
CSVLAGYNEQFF
TGCAGCGTACTAGCTGGGTACAATGAGCAGTTCTTC
>-|TRBJ2-4|TRBV19|-
CASRDNSPLQYF
TGTGCCAGTCGGGATAATTCGCCCCTCCAGTACTTC
>-|TRBJ2-7|TRBV14|-
CASSQGGLEQYF
TGTGCCAGCAGCCAGGGAGGACTGGAGCAGTACTTC
>-|TRBJ2-7|TRBV20-1|-
CSARIPEGPTPYEQYF
TGCAGTGCTAGAATCCCGGAGGGGCCTACCCCCTACGAGCAGTACTTC
>-|TRBJ1-5|TRBV7-6|-
CASSFGPGGSNQPQHF
-
>-|TRBJ1-1|TRBV30|-
CAWSPRPQGNTEAFF
TGTGCCTGGAGTCCCCGTCCACAGGGGAACACTGAAGCTTTCTTT
>-|TRBJ2-5|TRBV4-1|-
CASSHFGGGETQYF
TGCGCCAGCAGCCATTTTGGAGGGGGAGAGACCCAGTACTTC
>-|TRBJ1-5|TRBV19|-
CASIEGVYGNQPQHF
TGTGCCAGTATCGAGGGGGTTTATGGCAATCAGCCCCAGCATTTT
>TRBD1|TRBJ1-2|TRBV27|-
CASRDRGGSNYGYTF
TGTGCCAGCCGGGACAGGGGAGGTTCTAACTATGGCTACACCTTC
>TRBD1|TRBJ1-2|TRBV29-1|-
CSVRTGNGYTF
TGCAGCGTAAGGACAGGGAATGGCTACACCTTC
>TRBD1|TRBJ1-5|TRBV5-6|-
CASSLGQGPQPQHF
TGTGCCAGCAGCTTGGGACAGGGGCCTCAGCCCCAGCATTTT
>-|TRBJ2-7|TRBV27|-
CASSLTMAYEQYF
TGTGCCAGCAGCCTAACAATGGCCTACGAGCAGTACTTC
>-|TRBJ2-2|TRBV9|-
CASSVAGRHTGELFF
TGTGCCAGCAGCGTAGCGGGTCGGCACACCGGGGAGCTGTTTTTT
>-|TRBJ2-3|TRBV30|-
CAWIGGPLDTQYF
TGTGCCTGGATCGGAGGGCCCCTAGATACGCAGTATTTT
>-|TRBJ1-3|TRBV30|-
CAWESSSGNTIYF
TGTGCCTGGGAATCGAGCTCTGGAAACACCATATATTTT
>-|TRBJ2-1|TRBV20-1|-
CSARDLEGLSWEQFF
TGCAGTGCTAGAGATTTGGAGGGACTTTCATGGGAGCAGTTCTTC
>-|TRBJ2-1|TRBV11-2|-
CASSLLAADGDEQFF
TGTGCCAGCAGCTTACTGGCGGCGGATGGGGATGAGCAGTTCTTC
>-|TRBJ1-1|TRBV29-1|-
CSVDSMNTEAFF
TGCAGCGTTGACAGCATGAACACTGAAGCTTTCTTT
>-|TRBJ2-5|TRBV6-1|once
CASSRPGDDRAQETQYF
TGTGCCAGCAGTCGCCCTGGGGATGACAGAGCCCAAGAGACCCAGTACTTC
>-|TRBJ2-1|TRBV11-2|-
CASSLGGLSNEQFF
TGTGCCAGCAGCTTAGGCGGTTTGAGCAATGAGCAGTTCTTC
>TRBD1|TRBJ2-5|TRBV14|-
CASSHTGQGEETQYF
TGTGCCAGCAGCCACACGGGACAGGGAGAGGAGACCCAGTACTTC
>TRBD1|TRBJ2-6|TRBV5-1|-
CASSLRTSETGVSGANVLTF
TGCGCCAGCAGCTTGAGAACCTCCGAGACAGGGGTCTCTGGGGCCAACGTCCTGACTTTC
>TRBD2|TRBJ2-5|TRBV25-1|-
CASRSGTSGIQETQYF
TGTGCCAGCAGGTCCGGGACTAGCGGGATTCAAGAGACCCAGTACTTC
>-|TRBJ2-3|TRBV20-1|-
CSALNRGGAMADTQYF
TGCAGTGCTCTTAATAGGGGCGGAGCAATGGCGGATACGCAGTATTTT
>-|TRBJ1-5|TRBV19|-
CASSIANQPQHF
TGTGCCAGTAGTATAGCCAATCAGCCCCAGCATTTT
>TRBD1|TRBJ2-7|TRBV29-1|-
CSVEGQGRDYEQYF
TGCAGCGTTGAGGGACAGGGGAGGGACTACGAGCAGTACTTC
>TRBD1|TRBJ1-2|TRBV6-5|-
CASSYRTGGFGYTF
TGTGCCAGCAGTTACCGGACAGGGGGGTTTGGCTACACCTTC
>TRBD2|TRBJ2-5|TRBV7-9|-
CASSLGLAAQETQYF
TGTGCCAGCAGCCTGGGACTAGCGGCGCAAGAGACCCAGTACTTC
>TRBD2|TRBJ2-7|TRBV5-1|once
CASSFGLAQAYEQYF
TGCGCCAGCAGCTTTGGACTAGCGCAGGCCTACGAGCAGTACTTC
>TRBD1|TRBJ1-2|TRBV28|-
CASSLRTTGDPYGYTF
TGTGCCAGCAGTTTGCGCACTACAGGGGATCCCTATGGCTACACCTTC